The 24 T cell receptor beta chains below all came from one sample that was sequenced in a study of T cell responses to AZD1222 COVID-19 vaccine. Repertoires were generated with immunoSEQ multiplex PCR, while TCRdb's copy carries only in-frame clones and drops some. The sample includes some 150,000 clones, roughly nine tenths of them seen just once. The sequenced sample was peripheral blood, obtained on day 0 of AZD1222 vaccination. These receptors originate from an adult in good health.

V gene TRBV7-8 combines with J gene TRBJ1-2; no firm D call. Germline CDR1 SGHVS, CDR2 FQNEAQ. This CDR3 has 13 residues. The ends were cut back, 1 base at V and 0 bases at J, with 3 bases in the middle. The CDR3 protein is CASSLGANYGYTF. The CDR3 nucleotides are TGTGCCAGCAGCTTAGGGGCTAACTATGGCTACACCTTC.

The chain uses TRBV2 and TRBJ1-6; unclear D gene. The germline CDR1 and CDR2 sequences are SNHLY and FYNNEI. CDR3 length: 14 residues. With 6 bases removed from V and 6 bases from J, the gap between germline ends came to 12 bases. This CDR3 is CASRTRRANSPLHF. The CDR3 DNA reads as TGTGCCAGCAGAACAAGGAGGGCTAATTCACCCCTCCACTTT. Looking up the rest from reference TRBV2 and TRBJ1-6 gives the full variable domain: EPEVTQTPSHQVTQMGQEVILRCVPISNHLYFYWYRQILGQKVEFLVSFYNNEISEKSEIFDDQFSVERPDGSNFTLKIRSTKLEDSAMYFCASRTRRANSPLHFGNGTRLTVT.

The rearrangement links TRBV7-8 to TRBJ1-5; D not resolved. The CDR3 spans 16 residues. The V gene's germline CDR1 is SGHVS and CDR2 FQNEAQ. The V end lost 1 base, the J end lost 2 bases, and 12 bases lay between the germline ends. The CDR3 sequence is CASSLGSSRRNQPQHF. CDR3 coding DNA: TGTGCCAGCAGCTTAGGGTCGAGTCGTCGCAATCAGCCCCAGCATTTT.

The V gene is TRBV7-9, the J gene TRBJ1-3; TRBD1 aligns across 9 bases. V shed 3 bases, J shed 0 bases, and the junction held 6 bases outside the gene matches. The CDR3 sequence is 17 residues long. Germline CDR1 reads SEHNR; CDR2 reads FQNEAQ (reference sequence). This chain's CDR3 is CASSFWDRASSGNTIYF. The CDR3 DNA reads TGTGCCAGCAGCTTCTGGGACAGGGCGAGCTCTGGAAACACCATATATTTT.

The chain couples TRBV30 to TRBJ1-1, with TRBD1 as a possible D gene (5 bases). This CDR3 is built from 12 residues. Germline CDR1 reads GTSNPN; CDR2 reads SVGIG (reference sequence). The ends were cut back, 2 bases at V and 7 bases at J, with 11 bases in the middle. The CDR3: CAWSRGVVEAFF. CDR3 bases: TGTGCCTGGAGTCGAGGGGTAGTTGAAGCTTTCTTT.

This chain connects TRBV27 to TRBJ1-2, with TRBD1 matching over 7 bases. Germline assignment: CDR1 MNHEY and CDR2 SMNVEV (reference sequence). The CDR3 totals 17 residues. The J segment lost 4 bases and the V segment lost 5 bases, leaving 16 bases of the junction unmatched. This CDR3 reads CASSPSSPDRPPYGYTF. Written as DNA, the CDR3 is TGTGCCAGCAGTCCTTCAAGCCCGGACAGGCCCCCCTATGGCTACACCTTC.

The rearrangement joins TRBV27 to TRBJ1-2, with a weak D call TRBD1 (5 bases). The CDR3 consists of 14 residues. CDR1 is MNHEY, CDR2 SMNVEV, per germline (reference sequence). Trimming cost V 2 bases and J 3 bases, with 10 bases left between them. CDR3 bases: TGTGCCAGCAGTTTACGTGTAGGGGACTATGGCTACACCTTC. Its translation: CASSLRVGDYGYTF.

The CDR3 sequence is CASMVGTGGTEAFF. CDR3 DNA: TGCGCCAGCATGGTAGGGACCGGCGGCACTGAAGCTTTCTTT. The chain uses TRBV5-1 and TRBJ1-1, with D possibly matching TRBD1 (5 bases). The CDR3 sequence is 14 residues long. V lost 6 bases and J lost 4, with 16 bases in between. Germline CDR1 is SGHRS and CDR2 is YFSETQ.

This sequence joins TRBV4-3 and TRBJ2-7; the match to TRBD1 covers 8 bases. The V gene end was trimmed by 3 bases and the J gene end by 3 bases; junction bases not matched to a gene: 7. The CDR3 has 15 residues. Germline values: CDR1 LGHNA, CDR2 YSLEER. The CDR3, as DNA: TGCGCCAGCAGCCACTACCGGGACAGGAGCTACGAGCAGTACTTC. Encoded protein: CASSHYRDRSYEQYF.

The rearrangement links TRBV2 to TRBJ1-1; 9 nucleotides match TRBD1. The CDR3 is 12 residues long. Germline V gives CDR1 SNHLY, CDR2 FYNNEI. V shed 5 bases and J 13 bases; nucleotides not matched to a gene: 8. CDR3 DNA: TGTGCCAGCAGTCCCACGGGGACAGGGTGTTTCTTT. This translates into CASSPTGTGCFF.

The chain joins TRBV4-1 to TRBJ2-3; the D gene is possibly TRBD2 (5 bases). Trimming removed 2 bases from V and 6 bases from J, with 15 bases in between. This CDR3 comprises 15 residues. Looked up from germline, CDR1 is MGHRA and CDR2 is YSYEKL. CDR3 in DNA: TGCGCCAGCAGCCAAACTCCGGGATCTGGGGATACGCAGTATTTT. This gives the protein CASSQTPGSGDTQYF.

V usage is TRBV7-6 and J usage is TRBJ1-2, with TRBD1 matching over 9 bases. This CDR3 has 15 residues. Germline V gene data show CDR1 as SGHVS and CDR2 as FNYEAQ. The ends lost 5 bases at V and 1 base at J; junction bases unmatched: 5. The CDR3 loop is CASSAGTGNNYGYTF. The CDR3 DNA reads TGTGCCAGCAGCGCCGGGACAGGGAATAACTATGGCTACACCTTC.

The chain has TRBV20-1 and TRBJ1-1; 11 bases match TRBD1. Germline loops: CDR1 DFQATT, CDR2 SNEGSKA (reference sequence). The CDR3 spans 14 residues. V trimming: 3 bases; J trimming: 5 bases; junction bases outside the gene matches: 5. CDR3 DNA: TGCAGTGCTAGTCCAGGGACAGGGGGGACTGAAGCTTTCTTT. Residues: CSASPGTGGTEAFF.

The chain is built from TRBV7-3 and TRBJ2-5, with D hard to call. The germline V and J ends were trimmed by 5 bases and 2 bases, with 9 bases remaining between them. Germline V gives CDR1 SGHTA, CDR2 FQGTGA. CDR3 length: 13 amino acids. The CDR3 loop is CASSRVDQETQYF. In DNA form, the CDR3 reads TGTGCCAGCAGCCGGGTGGATCAAGAGACCCAGTACTTC. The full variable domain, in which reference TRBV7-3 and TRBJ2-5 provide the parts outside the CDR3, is GAGVSQTPSNKVTEKGKYVELRCDPISGHTALYWYRQSLGQGPEFLIYFQGTGAADDSGLPNDRFFAVRPEGSVSTLKIQRTERGDSAVYLCASSRVDQETQYFGPGTRLLVL.

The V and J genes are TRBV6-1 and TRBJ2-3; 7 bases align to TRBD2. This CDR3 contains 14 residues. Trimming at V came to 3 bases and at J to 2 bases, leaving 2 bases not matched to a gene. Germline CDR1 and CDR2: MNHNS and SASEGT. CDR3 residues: CASSEGGITDTQYF. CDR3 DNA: TGTGCCAGCAGTGAGGGAGGGATCACAGATACGCAGTATTTT.

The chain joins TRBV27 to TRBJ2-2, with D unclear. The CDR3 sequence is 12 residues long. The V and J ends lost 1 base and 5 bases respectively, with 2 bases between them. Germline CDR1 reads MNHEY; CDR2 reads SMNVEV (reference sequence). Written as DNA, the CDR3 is TGTGCCAGCAGTTTATTAACCGGGGAGCTGTTTTTT. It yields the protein CASSLLTGELFF.

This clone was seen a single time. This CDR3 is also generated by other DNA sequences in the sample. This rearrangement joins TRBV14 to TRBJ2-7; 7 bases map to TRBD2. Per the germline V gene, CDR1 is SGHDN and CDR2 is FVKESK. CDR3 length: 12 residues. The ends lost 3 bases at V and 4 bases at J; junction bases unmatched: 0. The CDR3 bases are TGTGCCAGCAGCCAGGGGGGGTACGAGCAGTACTTC. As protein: CASSQGGYEQYF.

In nucleotides, the CDR3 is TGCGCCACCTTCGACTCCGGGACAGGGATCGGCAATCAGCCCCAGCATTTT. Translated: CATFDSGTGIGNQPQHF. The chain is built from TRBV5-1 and TRBJ1-5, with TRBD1 matching 9 bases. This CDR3 spans 17 amino acids. Trimming at V came to 9 bases and at J to 2 bases, leaving 15 bases not matched to a gene. The germline V gene encodes CDR1 SGHRS and CDR2 YFSETQ.

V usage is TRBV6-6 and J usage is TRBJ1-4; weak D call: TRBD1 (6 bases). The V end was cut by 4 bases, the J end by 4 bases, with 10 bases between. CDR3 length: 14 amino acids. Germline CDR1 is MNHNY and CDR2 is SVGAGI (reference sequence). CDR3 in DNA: TGTGCCAGCAGTTTACAGGGAGGTAATGAAAAACTGTTTTTT. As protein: CASSLQGGNEKLFF.

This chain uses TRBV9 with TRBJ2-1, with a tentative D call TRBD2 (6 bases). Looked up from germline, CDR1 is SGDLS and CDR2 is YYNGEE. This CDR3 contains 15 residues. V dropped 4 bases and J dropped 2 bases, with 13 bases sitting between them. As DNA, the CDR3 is TGTGCCAGCAGCAGGGGCGGGGAGACCTACAATGAGCAGTTCTTC. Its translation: CASSRGGETYNEQFF.

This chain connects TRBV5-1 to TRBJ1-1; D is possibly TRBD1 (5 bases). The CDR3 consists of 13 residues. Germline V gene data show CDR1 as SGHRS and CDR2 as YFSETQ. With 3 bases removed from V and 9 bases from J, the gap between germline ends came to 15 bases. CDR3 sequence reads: CASSSGTLPQAFF. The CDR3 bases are TGCGCCAGCAGCTCGGGGACGCTTCCCCAAGCTTTCTTT.

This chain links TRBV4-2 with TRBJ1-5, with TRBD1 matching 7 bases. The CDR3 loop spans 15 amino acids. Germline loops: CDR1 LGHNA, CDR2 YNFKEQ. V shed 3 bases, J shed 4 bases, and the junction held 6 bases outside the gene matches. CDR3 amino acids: CASSHLDRQNQPQHF. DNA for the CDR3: TGTGCCAGCAGCCATTTGGACAGGCAAAATCAGCCCCAGCATTTT.

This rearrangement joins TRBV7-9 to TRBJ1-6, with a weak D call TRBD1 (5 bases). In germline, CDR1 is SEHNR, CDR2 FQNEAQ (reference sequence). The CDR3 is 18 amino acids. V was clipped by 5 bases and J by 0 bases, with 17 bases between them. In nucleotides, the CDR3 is TGTGCCAGCAGCCCAGGGACGGGACGGAGCTCCTATAATTCACCCCTCCACTTT. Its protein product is CASSPGTGRSSYNSPLHF.

Here the CDR3 reads CASEMGQGQETQYF. In nucleotides, the CDR3 is TGTGCCAGCGAGATGGGGCAGGGGCAAGAGACCCAGTACTTC. The rearrangement uses TRBV2 and TRBJ2-5, with a tentative D call TRBD1 (6 bases). The germline V gene encodes CDR1 SNHLY and CDR2 FYNNEI. The V end lost 8 bases, the J end lost 2 bases, and 15 bases lay between the germline ends. The CDR3 consists of 14 residues.